Listed below are T cell receptor beta chains from one sample, sequenced in a study of T cell changes during pregnancy in multiple sclerosis. TCRdb's copy holds only in-frame clones and misses some; the assay was immunoSEQ multiplex PCR. The table includes more than 30,000 clones, 85% to 95% detected once. Specimen: CD4+ T cells from peripheral blood mononuclear cells, collected in the third trimester of pregnancy. These receptors were collected from a female donor in good health, enrolled as a control in a pregnancy study. CDR3s include the opening cysteine and the closing phenylalanine or tryptophan. A D gene is named only where the DNA matches it firmly. Clone sizes are given selectively: once, few, many, or a class where the clone is expanded.

clone_size j_call d_call v_call cdr3_aa cdr3_nt
NA TRBJ2-1 NA TRBV27 CASSFQGISSYNEQFF TGTGCCAGCAGTTTCCAGGGAATTAGCTCCTACAATGAGCAGTTCTTC
NA TRBJ2-2 TRBD1 TRBV7-3 CASSGTGGFRPGELFF TGTGCCAGCTCGGGGACAGGGGGTTTTAGACCCGGGGAGCTGTTTTTT
NA TRBJ2-2 NA TRBV7-6 CASSFPRGSFTGELFF TGTGCCAGCAGCTTCCCCCGGGGGAGTTTCACCGGGGAGCTGTTTTTT
NA TRBJ2-5 TRBD2 TRBV4-2 CASSPGGVGETQYF TGTGCCAGCAGCCCGGGGGGGGTTGGGGAGACCCAGTACTTC
NA TRBJ2-5 NA TRBV2 CASGDWQTQETQYF TGTGCCAGCGGAGACTGGCAGACGCAAGAGACCCAGTACTTC
NA TRBJ2-2 TRBD2 TRBV6-1 CASSEGLLAGAPGELFF TGTGCCAGCAGTGAAGGTTTGCTAGCGGGAGCCCCCGGGGAGCTGTTTTTT
NA TRBJ2-2 NA TRBV5-1 CASSSGLTGELFF TGCGCCAGCAGCTCGGGACTTACCGGGGAGCTGTTTTTT
NA TRBJ2-1 TRBD2 TRBV7-2 CASSSAGGSGRHEQFF TGTGCCAGCAGCTCCGCGGGGGGTAGCGGGAGACATGAGCAGTTCTTC
NA TRBJ2-2 NA TRBV5-1 CASSPVGGGTTGELFF TGCGCCAGCAGCCCGGTAGGGGGAGGGACGACCGGGGAGCTGTTTTTT
NA TRBJ2-5 TRBD1 TRBV5-8 CATSRDRKETQYF TGTGCCACCTCCCGGGACAGAAAAGAGACCCAGTACTTC
NA TRBJ2-1 NA TRBV7-9 CASSLGGLNEQFF TGTGCCAGCAGCTTAGGGGGACTTAATGAGCAGTTCTTC
NA TRBJ2-1 NA TRBV7-6 CASSFSRARLRDNEQFF TGTGCCAGCAGCTTTAGTCGGGCCCGACTACGAGACAATGAGCAGTTCTTC
NA TRBJ2-1 TRBD2 TRBV7-9 CASIPSRAGVRVNEQFF TGTGCCAGCATTCCATCCAGGGCGGGGGTTAGAGTGAATGAGCAGTTCTTC
NA TRBJ2-1 TRBD2 TRBV27 CASTSGTSWGNDAMSQFF TGTGCCAGCACCTCTGGGACTAGTTGGGGAAATGACGCGATGTCGCAGTTCTTC
NA TRBJ1-2 TRBD1 TRBV6-5 CASSHSGQGYKGYTF TGTGCCAGCAGTCACTCGGGACAGGGGTATAAAGGCTACACCTTC
NA TRBJ2-7 NA TRBV5-1 CASSLSGETYEQYF TGCGCCAGCAGCTTGTCCGGGGAAACCTACGAGCAGTACTTC
NA TRBJ2-5 NA TRBV7-2 CASRVGESGETQYF TGTGCCAGCAGGGTGGGGGAGAGCGGGGAGACCCAGTACTTC
NA TRBJ2-7 TRBD2 TRBV2 CASGQGLAGGKQYF TGTGCCAGCGGACAAGGACTAGCGGGGGGAAAACAGTACTTC
NA TRBJ2-1 TRBD2 TRBV7-2 CASSSSGRASTYNEQFF TGTGCCAGCAGCTCGAGCGGGAGGGCCAGCACCTACAATGAGCAGTTCTTC
NA TRBJ1-5 TRBD1 TRBV7-9 CASSQAGTGLPQHF TGTGCCAGCAGCCAAGCCGGGACAGGTTTGCCCCAGCATTTT
NA TRBJ2-6 NA TRBV10-3 CAISSRGIWVSGANVLTF TGTGCCATCAGTTCCAGGGGAATTTGGGTCTCTGGGGCCAACGTCCTGACTTTC
few TRBJ1-2 TRBD1 TRBV6-1 CASRKGQGEGYTF TGTGCCAGCAGGAAGGGCCAGGGGGAAGGCTACACCTTC
NA TRBJ2-7 NA TRBV5-1 CASSLGQTDTYEQYF TGCGCCAGCAGCTTGGGCCAGACCGACACCTACGAGCAGTACTTC
NA TRBJ2-7 NA TRBV7-8 CASSNTAYEQYF TGTGCCAGCAGCAACACAGCATACGAGCAGTACTTC
NA TRBJ2-3 TRBD2 TRBV5-4 CASSFGLAGDIDTQYF TGTGCCAGCAGTTTTGGACTAGCGGGAGATATAGATACGCAGTATTTT
NA TRBJ1-6 NA TRBV13 CASSLAWTGNSPLHF TGTGCCAGCAGCTTAGCGTGGACGGGGAATTCACCCCTCCACTTT
NA TRBJ2-5 NA TRBV10-3 CASSEGGETQYF TGTGCCTCCTCAGAGGGAGGAGAGACCCAGTACTTC
NA TRBJ2-7 TRBD1 TRBV5-1 CASSWTGAGNEQYF TGCGCCAGCAGCTGGACAGGGGCGGGGAACGAGCAGTACTTC
NA TRBJ1-1 NA TRBV28 CASRRTAVHTEAFF TGTGCCAGCAGACGGACAGCTGTTCACACTGAAGCTTTCTTT
NA TRBJ2-5 TRBD1 TRBV5-1 CASSLTGVGNTQYF TGCGCCAGCAGCCTAACAGGGGTCGGCAATACCCAGTACTTC
NA TRBJ2-7 TRBD2 TRBV7-8 CASSRGTSSYEQYF TGTGCCAGCAGCCGCGGGACTAGCTCCTACGAGCAGTACTTC
NA TRBJ2-1 TRBD2 TRBV7-9 CASSEPGTNNEQFF TGTGCCAGCAGCGAACCCGGGACTAACAATGAGCAGTTCTTC
NA TRBJ2-2 NA TRBV28 CASAPGDRNTGELFF TGTGCCAGCGCTCCCGGGGATAGGAACACCGGGGAGCTGTTTTTT
NA TRBJ2-5 NA TRBV28 CASSPSRGQETQYF TGTGCCAGCAGTCCATCGCGGGGCCAAGAGACCCAGTACTTC
NA TRBJ2-2 NA TRBV6-5 CASGKTSYTGELFF TGTGCCAGCGGCAAAACCAGTTACACCGGGGAGCTGTTTTTT
NA TRBJ2-5 NA TRBV10-2 CASSSPWGLLQETQYF TGCGCCAGCAGTTCCCCTTGGGGGCTGCTGCAAGAGACCCAGTACTTC
once TRBJ2-2 NA TRBV7-8 CASSLLAAHPTGELFF TGTGCCAGCAGCTTATTAGCAGCCCACCCCACCGGGGAGCTGTTTTTT
NA TRBJ2-1 TRBD2 TRBV10-3 CAISLAGEGNEQFF TGTGCCATTTCACTAGCGGGAGAGGGGAATGAGCAGTTCTTC
NA TRBJ2-1 TRBD2 TRBV10-3 CAISEERERDEQFF TGTGCCATCAGTGAAGAGCGGGAGCGGGATGAGCAGTTCTTC
NA TRBJ1-2 NA TRBV20-1 CSWDTSYGYTF TGCAGCTGGGACACCTCCTATGGCTACACCTTC